The 29 T cell receptor beta chains listed next were all sequenced from one sample in a study of T cell changes during pregnancy in multiple sclerosis. Assay: immunoSEQ multiplex PCR; the TCRdb copy retains only in-frame clones and omits some. The sample holds about 28,000 clones, over 75% seen once. The sequences come from CD8+ T cells from peripheral blood mononuclear cells, collected after pregnancy. Receptor source: a female donor with multiple sclerosis, enrolled in a pregnancy study.

This rearrangement joins TRBV19 to TRBJ1-2; TRBD1 might be the D (5 bases). Looked up from germline, CDR1 is LNHDA and CDR2 is SQIVND (reference sequence). This CDR3 spans 14 amino acids. The V and J ends lost 5 bases and 2 bases respectively, with 12 bases between them. CDR3 residues: CASSPWGSNYGYTF. As DNA, the CDR3 is TGTGCCAGTAGTCCCTGGGGCTCGAACTATGGCTACACCTTC. The whole variable domain, remainder taken from reference TRBV19 and TRBJ1-2, is DGGITQSPKYLFRKEGQNVTLSCEQNLNHDAMYWYRQDPGQGLRLIYYSQIVNDFQKGDIAEGYSVSREKKESFPLTVTSAQKNPTAFYLCASSPWGSNYGYTFGSGTRLTVV.

The chain combines TRBV5-6 with TRBJ1-4; D remains unclear. Germline V gene lookup returns CDR1 SGHDT and CDR2 YYEEEE. Trimming cost V 1 base and J 8 bases, with 9 bases left between them. The CDR3 loop spans 13 amino acids. For the CDR3, the DNA is TGTGCCAGCAGCTTGTATGATGAGGAAAAACTGTTTTTT. Protein product: CASSLYDEEKLFF.

This chain connects TRBV27 to TRBJ1-1, with D unclear. Looked up from germline, CDR1 is MNHEY and CDR2 is SMNVEV (reference sequence). V was trimmed by 5 bases and J by 4 bases, leaving 11 bases between them. CDR3 length: 13 residues. Here the CDR3 reads CASSTDKATEAFF. In DNA form, the CDR3 reads TGTGCCAGCAGTACCGACAAGGCCACTGAAGCTTTCTTT.

The rearrangement uses TRBV5-4 and TRBJ2-1, with TRBD2 identical over 8 bases. V was clipped by 0 bases and J by 5 bases; unmatched bases: 7. The CDR3 sequence is 16 residues long. Germline V gives CDR1 SGHNT, CDR2 YYREEE (reference sequence). The CDR3 region is CASSLGTGLGNNEQFF. CDR3 bases: TGTGCCAGCAGCTTGGGGACGGGACTAGGGAACAATGAGCAGTTCTTC.

The V and J genes are TRBV11-3 and TRBJ2-2, with D perhaps matching TRBD2 (7 bases). This CDR3 contains 18 residues. The V gene lost 0 bases and the J gene lost 3 bases, with 17 bases spanning the gap. Germline V gives CDR1 SGHNT, CDR2 YENEEA. The CDR3 coding sequence is TGTGCCAGCAGCTTAGATCATGGCAGGGAGGGGGACACCGGGGAGCTGTTTTTT. This encodes CASSLDHGREGDTGELFF. Supplemented by reference TRBV11-3 and TRBJ2-2, the full variable domain reads EAGVVQSPRYKIIEKKQPVAFWCNPISGHNTLYWYLQNLGQGPELLIRYENEEAVDDSQLPKDRFSAERLKGVDSTLKIQPAELGDSAVYLCASSLDHGREGDTGELFFGEGSRLTVL.

The rearrangement joins TRBV6-8 to TRBJ1-1; weak D call: TRBD1 (6 bases). The ends were cut back, 5 bases at V and 6 bases at J, with 16 bases in the middle. CDR1 and CDR2 (germline): MNHGY, SAAAGT. The CDR3 sequence is 14 residues long. This CDR3 is CASSHGGARAEAFF. The CDR3 nucleotides are TGTGCCAGCAGTCACGGGGGGGCAAGGGCTGAAGCTTTCTTT.

The rearrangement links TRBV5-8 to TRBJ2-1; D may be TRBD2 (5 bases). This CDR3 is 15 amino acids long. Germline lookup yields CDR1 SGHTS and CDR2 YDEGEE. V was trimmed by 1 base and J by 2 bases, leaving 10 bases between them. DNA for the CDR3: TGTGCCAGCAGCTTGCCGGGATTAGCCTACAATGAGCAGTTCTTC. It codes for CASSLPGLAYNEQFF.

The J gene is TRBJ1-6, the V gene TRBV5-6, with D tentatively TRBD1 (5 bases). Germline CDR1 is SGHDT and CDR2 is YYEEEE. The CDR3 sequence is 12 residues long. Trimming removed 4 bases at V and 10 bases at J, with 9 bases between. The CDR3 region has the DNA TGTGCCAGCAGCCGGCAGGGATCACCCCTCCACTTT. Protein sequence: CASSRQGSPLHF.

The chain couples TRBV9 to TRBJ2-3; 8 positions agree with TRBD2. This CDR3 comprises 14 residues. J lost 5 bases, V lost 3 bases, and 5 bases had no gene match. Germline V lookup: CDR1 SGDLS, CDR2 YYNGEE. For the CDR3, the DNA is TGTGCCAGCAGCGACGGGCTAGCGGGAGATACGCAGTATTTT. It yields the protein CASSDGLAGDTQYF.

This clone was observed a handful of times. The V gene is TRBV30, the J gene TRBJ2-3; 8 bases agree with TRBD2. Germline values: CDR1 GTSNPN, CDR2 SVGIG (reference sequence). CDR3 length: 15 residues. Trimming removed 5 bases from V and 0 bases from J; junction bases left unmatched: 7. CDR3 DNA: TGTGCCTGGGACGAAATAGCGGGGAGCACAGATACGCAGTATTTT. The encoded protein is CAWDEIAGSTDTQYF.

This clone was seen once. The chain couples TRBV9 to TRBJ2-2; 11 positions match TRBD2. Per the germline V gene, CDR1 is SGDLS and CDR2 is YYNGEE. This CDR3 has 17 amino acids. Trimming at V came to 0 bases and at J to 3 bases, leaving 4 bases not matched to a gene. In DNA form, the CDR3 reads TGTGCCAGCAGCGTAGGGTTAGCGGGGGGGTACACCGGGGAGCTGTTTTTT. Its translation is CASSVGLAGGYTGELFF.

The chain combines TRBV5-6 with TRBJ2-1; 9 bases are a match to TRBD2. CDR1 and CDR2 from the germline V gene are SGHDT and YYEEEE. The length of the CDR3 is 16 residues. The V segment lost 2 bases and the J segment 2 bases; nucleotides outside the gene matches: 5. The CDR3 spells CASSLLSGGPYNEQFF. The DNA for the CDR3 is TGTGCCAGCAGCTTACTTAGCGGGGGACCCTACAATGAGCAGTTCTTC.

The rearrangement uses TRBV7-2 and TRBJ2-3, with a weak D call TRBD1 (5 bases). Trimming stripped 5 bases from V and 1 base from J, with 13 bases between. Per the germline V gene, CDR1 is SGHTA and CDR2 is FQGNSA. The CDR3 runs to 15 residues. The DNA for the CDR3 is TGTGCCAGCAGCCCGGTGGGGCACCGCACAGATACGCAGTATTTT. Residues: CASSPVGHRTDTQYF.

This clone came up once. The chain has TRBV27 and TRBJ1-5; D is unclear. The CDR3 has 16 residues. Trimming left V 10 bases short and J 1 base short, with 20 bases between. Germline CDR1 and CDR2: MNHEY and SMNVEV (reference sequence). The CDR3 is CATHGEEWRSNQPQHF. In DNA, the CDR3 is TGTGCCACCCACGGGGAGGAGTGGAGAAGCAATCAGCCCCAGCATTTT.

This chain uses TRBV9 with TRBJ1-3; D remains unclear. Germline V gene sequence: CDR1 SGDLS, CDR2 YYNGEE. With 1 base removed from V and 1 base from J, the gap between germline ends came to 9 bases. The CDR3 is made up of 15 amino acids. CDR3 in DNA: TGTGCCAGCAGCGTACTTCCGGGATCTGGAAACACCATATATTTT. Its translation: CASSVLPGSGNTIYF. Full variable domain (rest looked up from reference TRBV9 and TRBJ1-3): DSGVTQTPKHLITATGQRVTLRCSPRSGDLSVYWYQQSLDQGLQFLIQYYNGEERAKGNILERFSAQQFPDLHSELNLSSLELGDSALYFCASSVLPGSGNTIYFGEGSWLTVV.

The chain employs TRBV5-4 and TRBJ2-7; perhaps TRBD2 as D (6 bases). V gave up 2 bases and J gave up 7 bases, with 13 bases separating them. The CDR3 consists of 13 residues. CDR1 and CDR2 from the germline V gene are SGHNT and YYREEE (reference sequence). The CDR3 sequence is CASSFHPRGEQYF. The CDR3, as DNA: TGTGCCAGCAGCTTTCACCCTCGGGGGGAGCAGTACTTC.

The J gene is TRBJ1-2, the V gene TRBV11-2; TRBD1 might be the D (6 bases). Per the germline V gene, CDR1 is SGHAT and CDR2 is FQNNGV. V was pared by 5 bases and J by 4 bases, with 11 bases between. This CDR3 spans 13 amino acids. The CDR3 DNA reads TGTGCCAGCAGCCCCAGGACAGCCTATGGCTACACCTTC. Translating gives CASSPRTAYGYTF.

The chain couples TRBV7-9 to TRBJ2-2, with TRBD1 identical over 7 bases. This CDR3 has 15 residues. Unmatched junction bases numbered 5, after V lost 3 bases and J lost 4 bases. Germline V gene data show CDR1 as SEHNR and CDR2 as FQNEAQ (reference sequence). The CDR3 reads CASSLETGPTGELFF. The CDR3 DNA reads as TGTGCCAGCAGCTTGGAGACAGGGCCCACCGGGGAGCTGTTTTTT.

The chain couples TRBV18 to TRBJ2-7; 8 bases match TRBD1. Germline CDR1 is KGHSH and CDR2 is LQKENI. The CDR3 spans 15 residues. The ends lost 0 bases at V and 2 bases at J; junction bases unmatched: 3. The DNA for the CDR3 is TGTGCCAGCTCACCACCCCAGGGGGCTCCCTACGAGCAGTACTTC. Translation gives CASSPPQGAPYEQYF.

This chain joins TRBV6-5 and TRBJ2-3, with a possible D match to TRBD2 (7 bases). Looked up from germline, CDR1 is MNHEY and CDR2 is SVGAGI. V lost 2 bases, J lost 0 bases, and 12 bases lay in between. The CDR3 has 16 residues. The CDR3: CASSYGGGISTDTQYF. CDR3 DNA: TGTGCCAGCAGTTACGGGGGGGGCATCAGCACAGATACGCAGTATTTT.

The gene calls are TRBV7-2 and TRBJ2-3; 8 positions agree with TRBD2. CDR3 size: 17 residues. V lost 2 bases and J lost 1; bases outside the gene matches: 8. CDR1 is SGHTA, CDR2 FQGNSA, per germline. CDR3 protein: CASSLPRTSYRTDTQYF. The DNA of the CDR3 is TGTGCCAGCAGCTTACCCAGGACTAGCTATCGCACAGATACGCAGTATTTT.

This clone was seen repeatedly, ten times or more. This chain uses TRBV5-4 with TRBJ2-7; TRBD2 matches at 11 bases. V trimming: 6 bases; J trimming: 3 bases; junction bases outside the gene matches: 8. Germline CDR1 reads SGHNT; CDR2 reads YYREEE (reference sequence). The CDR3 spans 15 residues. CDR3 amino acids: CASTPSGGSVYEQYF. CDR3 coding DNA: TGTGCCAGCACCCCTAGCGGGGGGTCCGTCTACGAGCAGTACTTC.

The V call is TRBV4-1, the J call TRBJ2-3; D gene uncertain. Deletions cut 5 bases from V and 4 bases from J, with 16 bases between. CDR1 is MGHRA, CDR2 YSYEKL, per germline. The CDR3 has 15 residues. The CDR3 spells CASSDTDTPADTQYF. DNA of the CDR3: TGCGCCAGCAGCGATACCGACACCCCGGCAGATACGCAGTATTTT.

This clone occurred once. The V call is TRBV11-2, the J call TRBJ2-3, with D possibly TRBD2 on 6 matching bases. Germline assignment: CDR1 SGHAT and CDR2 FQNNGV. The V gene lost 6 bases and the J gene lost 1 base, with 17 bases spanning the gap. The CDR3 loop spans 16 amino acids. The CDR3 sequence: CASSTWGDLRTDTQYF. The CDR3 DNA sequence: TGTGCCAGCAGTACCTGGGGGGACCTTCGCACAGATACGCAGTATTTT.

This chain uses TRBV4-1 with TRBJ1-1; the match to TRBD1 covers 7 bases. Germline CDR1 reads MGHRA; CDR2 reads YSYEKL. The CDR3 is 16 residues long. Unmatched junction bases numbered 8, after V lost 4 bases and J lost 0 bases. The CDR3 DNA follows: TGCGCCAGCAGCCCCCGGGACAGAAAGATGAACACTGAAGCTTTCTTT. Translated: CASSPRDRKMNTEAFF.

This sequence joins TRBV13 and TRBJ2-3, with TRBD1 as a possible D gene (7 bases). Trimming cost V 0 bases and J 2 bases, with 12 bases left between them. The germline V gene encodes CDR1 PRHDT and CDR2 FYEKMQ (reference sequence). The CDR3 totals 16 residues. CDR3 nucleotide sequence: TGTGCCAGCAGCTTAGGCAGGGGGGCCCTCACAGATACGCAGTATTTT. The encoded protein is CASSLGRGALTDTQYF.

This chain uses TRBV28 with TRBJ1-2; 10 nucleotides match TRBD1. After removal of 4 bases from V and 3 bases from J, the junction contained 8 bases not matched to a gene. Germline V gene sequence: CDR1 MDHEN, CDR2 SYDVKM. There are 16 residues in the CDR3. CDR3 nucleotide sequence: TGTGCCAGCAGTTCCACCCGGGGGACAGGGGACTATGGCTACACCTTC. It encodes CASSSTRGTGDYGYTF.

The chain uses TRBV4-1 and TRBJ2-5, with a possible D match to TRBD1 (5 bases). V gave up 2 bases and J gave up 4 bases, with 8 bases separating them. This CDR3 comprises 13 residues. Germline CDR1 reads MGHRA; CDR2 reads YSYEKL. CDR3 coding DNA: TGCGCCAGCAGCCAAAGCAGGGCAGAGACCCAGTACTTC. Its translation: CASSQSRAETQYF.

The rearrangement joins TRBV9 to TRBJ2-3; a weak D match, TRBD2 (7 bases). CDR3 size: 16 residues. V dropped 3 bases and J dropped 4 bases, with 18 bases sitting between them. Germline loops: CDR1 SGDLS, CDR2 YYNGEE. In DNA, the CDR3 is TGTGCCAGCAGCGGTTGGGTGGGGGGGGCCGCAGATACGCAGTATTTT. Translation: CASSGWVGGAADTQYF.